This is a list of T cell receptor beta chains from one sample in a study of cytomegalovirus exposure and HLA in healthy donors. The protocol was immunoSEQ multiplex PCR, while the TCRdb copy is restricted to in-frame clones and leaves out a portion. The sample has roughly 120,000 clones; 76% are singletons. The sequenced sample consisted of PBMCs. The receptors come from a man aged 25-45 years in good health and CMV-seropositive. Each CDR3 is given with its conserved first and last residue. A clone size is listed for some rows: how often the clone was seen (once, few, many), or a class if it is expanded.

V gene: TRBV19; J gene: TRBJ1-6; clone size: -; CDR3 protein: CASSYGGAGGRSPLHF
V gene: TRBV7-8; J gene: TRBJ2-1; clone size: once; CDR3 protein: CASSFGGKYNEQFF
V gene: TRBV7-8; J gene: TRBJ1-5; clone size: -; CDR3 protein: CASSLMGRQPQHF
V gene: TRBV6-1; J gene: TRBJ1-5; clone size: -; CDR3 protein: CASSDRQGRGNQPQHF
V gene: TRBV7-9; J gene: TRBJ1-4; clone size: few; CDR3 protein: CASSSATGKVETNEKLFF
V gene: TRBV28; J gene: TRBJ1-2; clone size: -; CDR3 protein: CASSNTENYGYTF
V gene: TRBV23-1; J gene: TRBJ2-7; clone size: once; CDR3 protein: CASSQDSVTYEQYF
V gene: TRBV14; J gene: TRBJ1-5; clone size: -; CDR3 protein: CASSPGTGNQPQHF
V gene: TRBV2; J gene: TRBJ2-1; clone size: -; CDR3 protein: CASSTSGSSYNEQFF
V gene: TRBV2; J gene: TRBJ1-2; clone size: -; CDR3 protein: CASSEQGNGYGYTF
V gene: TRBV19; J gene: TRBJ1-4; clone size: -; CDR3 protein: CASSPRTGGRNEKLFF
V gene: TRBV5-1; J gene: TRBJ1-2; clone size: -; CDR3 protein: CASSLAGVLNYGYTF
V gene: TRBV10-3; J gene: TRBJ1-1; clone size: -; CDR3 protein: CAIRLQGAPEAFF
V gene: TRBV4-3; J gene: TRBJ2-1; clone size: -; CDR3 protein: CASSQDWGGRRGYNEQFF
V gene: TRBV6-1; J gene: TRBJ2-7; clone size: -; CDR3 protein: CASSPLGQGSYEQYF
V gene: TRBV7-2; J gene: TRBJ1-2; clone size: -; CDR3 protein: CASSPQGRPLNYGYTF
V gene: TRBV4-2; J gene: TRBJ2-1; clone size: once; CDR3 protein: CASSQDRLAGFNEQFF
V gene: TRBV28; J gene: TRBJ2-7; clone size: once; CDR3 protein: CASRPDRLYEQYF
V gene: TRBV5-3; J gene: TRBJ2-1; clone size: -; CDR3 protein: CARPRGLAAYNEQFF
V gene: TRBV18; J gene: TRBJ1-3; clone size: -; CDR3 protein: CASSPAGWPGNTIYF
V gene: TRBV7-9; J gene: TRBJ1-1; clone size: -; CDR3 protein: CASSLGPLTEAFF
V gene: TRBV15; J gene: TRBJ2-5; clone size: -; CDR3 protein: CATSSSPGQGLETQYF
V gene: TRBV11-3; J gene: TRBJ2-1; clone size: few; CDR3 protein: CASSLVALPPYNEQFF
V gene: TRBV6-1; J gene: TRBJ2-4; clone size: -; CDR3 protein: CASSEVGQGKNIQYF
V gene: TRBV5-1; J gene: TRBJ2-2; clone size: -; CDR3 protein: CASSLLLAQTNTGELFF
V gene: TRBV27; J gene: TRBJ1-3; clone size: -; CDR3 protein: CASSGQGFSPLSGNTIYF
V gene: TRBV14; J gene: TRBJ1-2; clone size: -; CDR3 protein: CASSQGRIYYGYTF
V gene: TRBV4-1; J gene: TRBJ1-4; clone size: -; CDR3 protein: CASSPRGQATNEKLFF
V gene: TRBV7-2; J gene: TRBJ2-7; clone size: -; CDR3 protein: CASSRGTPGQNYEQYF
V gene: TRBV6-1; J gene: TRBJ2-1; clone size: -; CDR3 protein: CASSEGAGGSYNEQFF
V gene: TRBV6-5; J gene: TRBJ2-4; clone size: -; CDR3 protein: CASSYVPWTGAPQYF
V gene: TRBV9; J gene: TRBJ2-3; clone size: -; CDR3 protein: CASSASGGSTDTQYF
V gene: TRBV2; J gene: TRBJ2-7; clone size: -; CDR3 protein: CASSSTSGVSSYEQYF